This TCR beta chain came from a study of blood T cell repertoires in COVID-19. In the study overall: Specimens from acute and convalescent COVID-19 originated in the United States, Italy and Spain. The analysed material was cDNA or gDNA that came from T cells, B-cell-depleted T cells, or PBMCs.

The germline gives CDR1 SNHLY, CDR2 FYNNEI. The CDR3 is made up of 14 amino acids, end residues included. Original data processing: Amplified reference gene primers provided the basis for estimating nucleated cell counts. Produced via immunoSEQ multiplex PCR; TCRdb's table is partial and in-frame only. D and trimming were read from the DNA, whereas the V and J calls and clone size are those reported in that table. The sample lists approximately 430,000 clones, roughly 85% seen once, with 1.4% in the top ten. This clone is a singleton in its sample. Because the CDR3's place on the DNA is in doubt, the DNA is left out and the CDR3 is given as listed by TCRdb.

Input material: peripheral blood. The genes are TRBV2 and TRBJ1-4; the table's TRBD1 call for D was not verified on the DNA. The TCR sequence derives from a woman aged 30 to 39 with active or convalescent COVID-19. The CDR3 reads CASILDRINEKLFF.